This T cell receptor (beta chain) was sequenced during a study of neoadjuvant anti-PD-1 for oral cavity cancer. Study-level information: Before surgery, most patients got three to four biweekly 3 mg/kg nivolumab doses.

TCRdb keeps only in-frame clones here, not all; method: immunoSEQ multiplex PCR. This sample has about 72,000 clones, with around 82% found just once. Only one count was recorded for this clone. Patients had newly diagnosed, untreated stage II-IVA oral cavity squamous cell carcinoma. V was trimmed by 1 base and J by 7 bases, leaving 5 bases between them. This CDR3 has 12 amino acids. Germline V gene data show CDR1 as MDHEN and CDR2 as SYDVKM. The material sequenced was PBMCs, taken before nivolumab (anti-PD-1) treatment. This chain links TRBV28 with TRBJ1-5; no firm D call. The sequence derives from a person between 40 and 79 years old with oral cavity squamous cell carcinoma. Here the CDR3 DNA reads TGTGCCAGCAGTTTATATTGGCAGCCCCAGCATTTT. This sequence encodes CASSLYWQPQHF.